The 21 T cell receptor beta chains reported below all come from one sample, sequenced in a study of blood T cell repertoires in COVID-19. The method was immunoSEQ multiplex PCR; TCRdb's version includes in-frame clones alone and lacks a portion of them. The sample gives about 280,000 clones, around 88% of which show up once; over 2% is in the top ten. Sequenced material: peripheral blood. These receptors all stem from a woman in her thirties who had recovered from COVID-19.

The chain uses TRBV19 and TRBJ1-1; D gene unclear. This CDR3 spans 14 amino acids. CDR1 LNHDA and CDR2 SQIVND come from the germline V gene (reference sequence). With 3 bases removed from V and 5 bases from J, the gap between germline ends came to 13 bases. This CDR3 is CASSMAPTGTEAFF. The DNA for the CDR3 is TGTGCCAGTAGTATGGCTCCGACGGGGACTGAAGCTTTCTTT.

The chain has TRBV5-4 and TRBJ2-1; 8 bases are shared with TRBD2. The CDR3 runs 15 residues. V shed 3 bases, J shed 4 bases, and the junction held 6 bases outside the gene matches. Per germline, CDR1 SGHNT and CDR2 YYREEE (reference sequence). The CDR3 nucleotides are TGTGCCAGCAGCTCCGATAGCGGGACTTACAATGAGCAGTTCTTC. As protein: CASSSDSGTYNEQFF.

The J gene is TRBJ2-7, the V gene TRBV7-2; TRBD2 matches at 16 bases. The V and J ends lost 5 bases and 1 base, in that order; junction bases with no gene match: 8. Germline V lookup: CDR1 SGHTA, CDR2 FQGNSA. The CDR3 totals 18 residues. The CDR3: CASSPGLAGGPASYEQYF. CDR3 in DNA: TGTGCCAGCAGCCCGGGACTAGCGGGAGGGCCCGCGTCCTACGAGCAGTACTTC.

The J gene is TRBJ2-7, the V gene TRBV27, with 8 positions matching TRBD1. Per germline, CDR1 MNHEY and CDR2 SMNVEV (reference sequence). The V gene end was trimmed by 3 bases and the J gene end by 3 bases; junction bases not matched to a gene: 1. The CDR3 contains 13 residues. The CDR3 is CASSFTGGYEQYF. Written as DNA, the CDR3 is TGTGCCAGCAGTTTTACAGGGGGCTACGAGCAGTACTTC.

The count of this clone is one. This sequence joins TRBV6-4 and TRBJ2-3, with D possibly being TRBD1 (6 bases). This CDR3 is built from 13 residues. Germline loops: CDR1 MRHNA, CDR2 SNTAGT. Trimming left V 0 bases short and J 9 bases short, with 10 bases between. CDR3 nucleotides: TGTGCCAGCAGTGACTCGAGGGGGAGCACGCAGTATTTT. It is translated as CASSDSRGSTQYF.

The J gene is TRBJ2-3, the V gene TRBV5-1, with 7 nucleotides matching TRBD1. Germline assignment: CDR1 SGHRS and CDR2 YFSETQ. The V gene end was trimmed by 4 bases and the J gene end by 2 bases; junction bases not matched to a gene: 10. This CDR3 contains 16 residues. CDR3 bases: TGCGCCAGCAGCACCGGGACAGAAGAAGTCACAGATACGCAGTATTTT. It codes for CASSTGTEEVTDTQYF.

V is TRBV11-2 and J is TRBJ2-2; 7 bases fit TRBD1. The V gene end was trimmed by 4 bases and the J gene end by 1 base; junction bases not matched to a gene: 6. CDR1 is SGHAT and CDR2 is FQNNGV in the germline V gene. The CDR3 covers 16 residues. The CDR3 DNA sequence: TGTGCCAGCAGCTCCCTATACAGGGGGAACACCGGGGAGCTGTTTTTT. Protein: CASSSLYRGNTGELFF.

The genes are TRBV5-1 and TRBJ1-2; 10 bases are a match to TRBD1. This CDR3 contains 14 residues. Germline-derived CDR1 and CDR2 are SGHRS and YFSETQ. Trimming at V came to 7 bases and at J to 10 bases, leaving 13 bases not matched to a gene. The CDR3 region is CASAGTGDSGDYTF. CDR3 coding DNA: TGCGCCAGCGCCGGGACAGGGGATTCTGGGGACTACACCTTC.

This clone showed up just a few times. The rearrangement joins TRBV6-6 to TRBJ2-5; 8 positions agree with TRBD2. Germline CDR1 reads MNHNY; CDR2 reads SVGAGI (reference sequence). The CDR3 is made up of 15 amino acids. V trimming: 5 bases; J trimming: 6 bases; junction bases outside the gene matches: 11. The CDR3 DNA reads TGTGCCAGCAGTGGAAAGCGGGGGCTCTCCAAGACCCAGTACTTC. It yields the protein CASSGKRGLSKTQYF.

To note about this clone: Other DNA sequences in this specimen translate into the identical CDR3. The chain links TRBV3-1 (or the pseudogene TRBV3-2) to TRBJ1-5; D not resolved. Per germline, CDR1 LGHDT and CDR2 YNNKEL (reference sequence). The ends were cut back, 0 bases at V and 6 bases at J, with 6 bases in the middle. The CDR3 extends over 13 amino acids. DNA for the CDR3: TGTGCCAGCAGCCAAGATCTCGGTCAGCCCCAGCATTTT. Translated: CASSQDLGQPQHF.

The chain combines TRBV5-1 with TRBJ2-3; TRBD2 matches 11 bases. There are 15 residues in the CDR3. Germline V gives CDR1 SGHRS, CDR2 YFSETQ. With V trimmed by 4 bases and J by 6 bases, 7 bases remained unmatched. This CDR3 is CASSLGLAVQDTQYF. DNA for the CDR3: TGCGCCAGCAGCCTGGGACTAGCGGTTCAGGATACGCAGTATTTT. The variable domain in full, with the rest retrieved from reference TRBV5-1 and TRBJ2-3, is KAGVTQTPRYLIKTRGQQVTLSCSPISGHRSVSWYQQTPGQGLQFLFEYFSETQRNKGNFPGRFSGRQFSNSRSEMNVSTLELGDSALYLCASSLGLAVQDTQYFGPGTRLTVL.

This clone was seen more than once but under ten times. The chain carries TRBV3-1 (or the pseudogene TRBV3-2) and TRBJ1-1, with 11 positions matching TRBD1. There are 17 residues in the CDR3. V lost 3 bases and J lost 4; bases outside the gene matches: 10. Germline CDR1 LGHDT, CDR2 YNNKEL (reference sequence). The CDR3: CASSQRIGQGAGTEAFF. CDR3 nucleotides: TGTGCCAGCAGCCAGAGGATTGGACAGGGGGCGGGCACTGAAGCTTTCTTT.

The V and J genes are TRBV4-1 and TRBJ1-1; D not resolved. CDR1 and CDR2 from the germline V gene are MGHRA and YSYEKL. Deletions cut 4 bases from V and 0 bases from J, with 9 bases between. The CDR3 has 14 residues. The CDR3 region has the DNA TGCGCCAGCAGCCTTCGACACATGAACACTGAAGCTTTCTTT. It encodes CASSLRHMNTEAFF.

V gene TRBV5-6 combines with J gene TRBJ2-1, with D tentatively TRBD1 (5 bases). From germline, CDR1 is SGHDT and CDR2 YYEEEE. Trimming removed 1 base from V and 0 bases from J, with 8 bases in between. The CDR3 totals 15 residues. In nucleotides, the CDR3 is TGTGCCAGCAGCTTGCGACAGAACTCCTACAATGAGCAGTTCTTC. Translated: CASSLRQNSYNEQFF.

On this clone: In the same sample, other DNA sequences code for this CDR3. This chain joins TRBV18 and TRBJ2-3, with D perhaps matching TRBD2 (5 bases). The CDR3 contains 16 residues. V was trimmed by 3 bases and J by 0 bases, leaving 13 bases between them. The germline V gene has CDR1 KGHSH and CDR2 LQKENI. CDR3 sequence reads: CASSPGTSGSTDTQYF. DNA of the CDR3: TGTGCCAGCTCACCCGGCACATCGGGAAGCACAGATACGCAGTATTTT.

In DNA, the CDR3 is TGTGCCAGCAGTTCGGCGCTTAAACAGGGTCTCGAGCAGTACTTC. Translation: CASSSALKQGLEQYF. The J gene is TRBJ2-7, the V gene TRBV27, with a possible D match to TRBD1 (6 bases). Germline V lookup: CDR1 MNHEY, CDR2 SMNVEV (reference sequence). CDR3 size: 15 residues. Between the trimmed V and J ends, which lost 4 bases and 6 bases, there was a span of 19 bases.

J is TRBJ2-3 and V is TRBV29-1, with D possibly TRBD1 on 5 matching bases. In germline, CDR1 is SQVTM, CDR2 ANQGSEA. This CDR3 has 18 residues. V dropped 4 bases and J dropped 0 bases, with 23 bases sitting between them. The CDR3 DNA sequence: TGCAGCGTTGGCCCTTCAGGGTACCTCTTATCTAGCACAGATACGCAGTATTTT. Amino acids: CSVGPSGYLLSSTDTQYF.

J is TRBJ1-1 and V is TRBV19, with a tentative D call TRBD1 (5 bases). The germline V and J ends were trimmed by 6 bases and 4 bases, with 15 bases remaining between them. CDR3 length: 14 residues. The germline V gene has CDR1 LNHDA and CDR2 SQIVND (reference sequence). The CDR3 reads CASSISGGSTEAFF. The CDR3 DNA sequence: TGTGCCAGTAGCATTTCCGGGGGATCCACTGAAGCTTTCTTT.

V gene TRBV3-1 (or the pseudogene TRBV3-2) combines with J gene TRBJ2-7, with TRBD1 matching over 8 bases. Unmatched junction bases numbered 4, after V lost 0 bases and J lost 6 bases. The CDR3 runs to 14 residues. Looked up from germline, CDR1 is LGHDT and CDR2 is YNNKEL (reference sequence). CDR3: CASSQDRTGIEQYF. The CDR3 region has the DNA TGTGCCAGCAGCCAAGATCGGACAGGGATCGAGCAGTACTTC.

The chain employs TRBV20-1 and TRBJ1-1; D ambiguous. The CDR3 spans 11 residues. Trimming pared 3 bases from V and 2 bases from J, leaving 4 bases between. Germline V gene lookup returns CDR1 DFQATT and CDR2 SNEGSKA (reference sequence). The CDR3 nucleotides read TGCAGTGCTAGTTATAACACTGAAGCTTTCTTT. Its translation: CSASYNTEAFF.

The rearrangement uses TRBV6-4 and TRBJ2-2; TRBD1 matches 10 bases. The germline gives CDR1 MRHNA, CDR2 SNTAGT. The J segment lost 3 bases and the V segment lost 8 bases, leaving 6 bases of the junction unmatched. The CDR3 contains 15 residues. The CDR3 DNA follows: TGTGCCAGCGGGGCCGGGACAGGGGACACCGGGGAGCTGTTTTTT. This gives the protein CASGAGTGDTGELFF.